The next 13 T cell receptor beta chains were all read from a single sample in a study of CD8+ T cells in alopecia areata. cDNA reverse transcribed from extracted RNA served as the sequencing template. The table came from immunoSEQ multiplex PCR; TCRdb's copy has only in-frame clones and leaves some out. Of fewer than 250,000 clones listed, 35% to 40% are singletons. Treatment denoted: oral pan-JAK inhibitor, 5-10 mg twice daily. The sample in question was CD4+ T cells sorted from blood, obtained at roughly week 30, from a patient treated with tofacitinib. These receptors were taken from a human donor with alopecia areata.

This chain uses TRBV27 with TRBJ1-2; TRBD1 agrees at 7 bases. The V gene's germline CDR1 is MNHEY and CDR2 SMNVEV (reference sequence). V gave up 8 bases and J gave up 0 bases; unmatched junction bases: 12. This CDR3 has 16 amino acids. This CDR3 is CASRAWQGGTNYGYTF. The CDR3 DNA reads TGTGCCAGCCGAGCGTGGCAGGGGGGGACTAACTATGGCTACACCTTC.

The CDR3 sequence is CASSLLASSTGELFF. CDR3 bases: TGTGCCAGCAGTTTACTGGCCTCTTCCACCGGGGAGCTGTTTTTT. The rearrangement uses TRBV27 and TRBJ2-2, with no clear D. CDR3 size: 15 residues. V shed 2 bases and J shed 4 bases, with 11 bases lying between them. Germline V gene sequence: CDR1 MNHEY, CDR2 SMNVEV (reference sequence).

The chain links TRBV9 to TRBJ2-1, with 10 positions matching TRBD1. The V segment lost 4 bases and the J segment 7 bases; nucleotides outside the gene matches: 5. The CDR3 runs 14 residues. Germline CDR1 and CDR2: SGDLS and YYNGEE. The CDR3 protein is CASSPRDRGNEQFF. CDR3 DNA: TGTGCCAGCAGCCCCCGGGACAGGGGAAATGAGCAGTTCTTC.

J is TRBJ2-7 and V is TRBV2; 10 bases map to TRBD2. The CDR3 spans 16 residues. Germline CDR1 SNHLY, CDR2 FYNNEI. Trimming took 7 bases from V and 5 from J; bases not matched to a gene: 14. CDR3 in amino acids: CASTRVAGGPDDEQYF. CDR3 DNA: TGTGCCAGCACACGGGTAGCGGGGGGCCCCGACGACGAGCAGTACTTC.

The J gene is TRBJ1-1, the V gene TRBV30, with D possibly TRBD1 on 6 matching bases. CDR1 and CDR2 from the germline V gene are GTSNPN and SVGIG (reference sequence). V lost 3 bases and J 4 bases, leaving 18 bases between the germline ends. There are 15 residues in the CDR3. The DNA of the CDR3 is TGTGCCTGGAGCGCACACTTTAGGACAGCCACTGAAGCTTTCTTT. Amino acids: CAWSAHFRTATEAFF.

V usage is TRBV27 and J usage is TRBJ2-7; TRBD1 agrees at 7 bases. This CDR3 region has 15 residues. The germline CDR1 and CDR2 sequences are MNHEY and SMNVEV (reference sequence). Germline trimming cut 5 bases from V and 3 bases from J; bases unmatched to any gene: 10. The CDR3 sequence: CASSPIPAGGYEQYF. As DNA, the CDR3 is TGTGCCAGCAGTCCGATCCCGGCAGGGGGCTACGAGCAGTACTTC.

The V call is TRBV14, the J call TRBJ1-5; 10 nucleotides agree with TRBD1. V shed 3 bases, J shed 6 bases, and the junction held 8 bases outside the gene matches. Germline V CDR1 and CDR2: SGHDN, FVKESK. This CDR3 comprises 16 residues. For the CDR3, the DNA is TGTGCCAGCAGCCATGAGGTCCGGGACAGGGGTCAGCCCCAGCATTTT. Its translation is CASSHEVRDRGQPQHF.

This chain uses TRBV4-1 with TRBJ2-5; tentatively, D is TRBD2 (5 bases). CDR1 is MGHRA, CDR2 YSYEKL, per germline. CDR3 length: 14 residues. V was shortened by 1 base and J by 5 bases, with 11 bases between the two germline ends. The CDR3 spells CASSQGEIGETQYF. The CDR3 DNA sequence: TGCGCCAGCAGCCAAGGGGAGATAGGCGAGACCCAGTACTTC.

This clone was recorded a few times. This chain joins TRBV5-1 and TRBJ1-1; D remains unclear. The CDR3 sequence is 13 residues long. Trimming removed 6 bases at V and 0 bases at J, with 9 bases between. Germline V gives CDR1 SGHRS, CDR2 YFSETQ. The CDR3 DNA follows: TGCGCCAGCAAACGGGATTTGAACACTGAAGCTTTCTTT. Translated: CASKRDLNTEAFF.

This clone came up a few times. The V gene is TRBV23-1, the J gene TRBJ2-1, with TRBD2 as a possible D gene (5 bases). TRBV23-1 falls under the ORF class, with uncertain function. Trimming pared 0 bases from V and 0 bases from J, leaving 12 bases between. The CDR3 is 17 amino acids. The CDR3 here is CASSQSAGGSSYNEQFF. As DNA, the CDR3 is TGCGCCAGCAGTCAATCGGCGGGCGGATCCTCCTACAATGAGCAGTTCTTC.

This clone was observed a handful of times. The chain carries TRBV5-1 and TRBJ2-5, with D perhaps matching TRBD2 (5 bases). The CDR3 loop spans 16 amino acids. Trimming removed 2 bases from V and 3 bases from J, with 17 bases in between. Germline assignment: CDR1 SGHRS and CDR2 YFSETQ. The CDR3 region is CASSLQSGYLKETQYF. CDR3 DNA: TGCGCCAGCAGCTTACAATCGGGATACTTGAAAGAGACCCAGTACTTC.

The chain carries TRBV29-1 and TRBJ2-1, with 7 bases fitting TRBD2. CDR1 is SQVTM and CDR2 is ANQGSEA in the germline V gene. Losses at the gene ends were 3 bases for V and 14 bases for J; bases not matched to a gene: 16. The CDR3 sequence is 14 residues long. CDR3 nucleotide sequence: TGCAGCGTTGATAGAGGTGGGGCGGCTGGGGGGGAGTTCTTC. It is translated as CSVDRGGAAGGEFF.

The V call is TRBV29-1, the J call TRBJ2-3; D not resolved. There are 15 residues in the CDR3. CDR1 is SQVTM and CDR2 is ANQGSEA in the germline V gene. V shed 4 bases and J shed 5 bases, with 19 bases lying between them. The CDR3 DNA reads as TGCAGCGTTGTATCGGGTCTGGGATACGGAGATACGCAGTATTTT. Amino acids: CSVVSGLGYGDTQYF.